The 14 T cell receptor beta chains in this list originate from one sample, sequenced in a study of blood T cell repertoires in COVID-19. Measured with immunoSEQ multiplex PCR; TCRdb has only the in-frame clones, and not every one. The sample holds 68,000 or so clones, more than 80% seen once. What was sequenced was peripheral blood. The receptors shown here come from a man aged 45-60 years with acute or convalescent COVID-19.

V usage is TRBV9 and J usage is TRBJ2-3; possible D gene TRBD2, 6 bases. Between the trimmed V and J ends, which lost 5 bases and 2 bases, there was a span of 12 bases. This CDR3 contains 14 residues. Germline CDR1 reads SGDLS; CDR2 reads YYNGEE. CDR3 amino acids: CASRSGLNTDTQYF. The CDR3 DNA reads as TGTGCCAGCAGAAGCGGGCTAAACACAGATACGCAGTATTTT.

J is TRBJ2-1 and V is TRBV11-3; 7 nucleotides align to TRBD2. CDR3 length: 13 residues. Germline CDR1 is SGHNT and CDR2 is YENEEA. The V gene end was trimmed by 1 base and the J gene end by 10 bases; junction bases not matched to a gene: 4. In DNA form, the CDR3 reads TGTGCCAGCAGCTTAGGGGAAGCGGGGGAGCAGTTCTTC. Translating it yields CASSLGEAGEQFF.

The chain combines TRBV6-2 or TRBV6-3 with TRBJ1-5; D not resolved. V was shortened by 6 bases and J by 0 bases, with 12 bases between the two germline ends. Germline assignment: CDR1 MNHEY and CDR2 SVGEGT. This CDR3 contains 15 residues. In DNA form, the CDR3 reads TGTGCCAGCAGCCCGACCGGGTATAGCAATCAGCCCCAGCATTTT. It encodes CASSPTGYSNQPQHF.

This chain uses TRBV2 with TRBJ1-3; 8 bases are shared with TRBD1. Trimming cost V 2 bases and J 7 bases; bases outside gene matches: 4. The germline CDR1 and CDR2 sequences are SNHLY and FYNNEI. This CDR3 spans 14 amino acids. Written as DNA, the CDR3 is TGTGCCAGCAGTGAACGGACAGGGTGGAACACCATATATTTT. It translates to CASSERTGWNTIYF.

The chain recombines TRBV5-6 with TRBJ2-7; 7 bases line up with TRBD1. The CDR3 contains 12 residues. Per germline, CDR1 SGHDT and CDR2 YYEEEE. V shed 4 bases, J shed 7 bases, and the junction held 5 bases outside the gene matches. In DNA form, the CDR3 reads TGTGCCAGCAGCATGACAGGGTGGGAGCAGTACTTC. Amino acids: CASSMTGWEQYF.

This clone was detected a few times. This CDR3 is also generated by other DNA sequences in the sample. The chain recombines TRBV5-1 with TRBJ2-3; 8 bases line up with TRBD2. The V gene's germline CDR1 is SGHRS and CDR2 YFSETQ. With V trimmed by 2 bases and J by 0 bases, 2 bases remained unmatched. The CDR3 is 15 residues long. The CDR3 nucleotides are TGCGCCAGCAGCTTCGCTAGCGGGAGCACAGATACGCAGTATTTT. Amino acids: CASSFASGSTDTQYF.

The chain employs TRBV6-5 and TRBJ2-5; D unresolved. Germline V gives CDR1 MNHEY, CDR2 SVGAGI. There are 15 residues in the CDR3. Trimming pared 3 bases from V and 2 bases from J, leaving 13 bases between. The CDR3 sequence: CASSYVPGIQETQYF. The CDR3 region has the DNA TGTGCCAGCAGTTATGTGCCAGGTATTCAAGAGACCCAGTACTTC.

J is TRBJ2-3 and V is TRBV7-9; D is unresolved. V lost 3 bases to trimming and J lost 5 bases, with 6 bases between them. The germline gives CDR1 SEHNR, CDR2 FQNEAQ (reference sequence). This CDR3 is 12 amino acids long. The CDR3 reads CASSLILDTQYF. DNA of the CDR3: TGTGCCAGCAGCTTGATACTAGATACGCAGTATTTT. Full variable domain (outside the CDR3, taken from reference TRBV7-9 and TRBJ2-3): DTGVSQNPRHKITKRGQNVTFRCDPISEHNRLYWYRQTLGQGPEFLTYFQNEAQLEKSRLLSDRFSAERPKGSFSTLEIQRTEQGDSAMYLCASSLILDTQYFGPGTRLTVL.

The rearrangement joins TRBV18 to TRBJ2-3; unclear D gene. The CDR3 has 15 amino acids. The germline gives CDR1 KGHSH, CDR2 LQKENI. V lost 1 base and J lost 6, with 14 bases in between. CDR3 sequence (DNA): TGTGCCAGCTCACCACAATTCGAGGTGGGTGATACGCAGTATTTT. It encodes CASSPQFEVGDTQYF.

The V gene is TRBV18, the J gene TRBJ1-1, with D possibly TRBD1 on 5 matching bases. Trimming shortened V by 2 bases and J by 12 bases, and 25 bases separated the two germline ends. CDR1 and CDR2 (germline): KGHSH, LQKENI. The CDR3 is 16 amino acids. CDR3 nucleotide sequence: TGTGCCAGCTCACCATCCAGCAATACAGGCTACTCTGAGTCTTTCTTT. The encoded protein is CASSPSSNTGYSESFF.

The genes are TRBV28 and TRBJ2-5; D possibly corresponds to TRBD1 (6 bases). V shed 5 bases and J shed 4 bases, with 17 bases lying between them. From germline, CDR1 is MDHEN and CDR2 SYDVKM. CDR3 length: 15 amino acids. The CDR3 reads CASSGARGFRETQYF. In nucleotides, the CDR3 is TGTGCCAGCAGTGGCGCAAGGGGGTTTAGAGAGACCCAGTACTTC.

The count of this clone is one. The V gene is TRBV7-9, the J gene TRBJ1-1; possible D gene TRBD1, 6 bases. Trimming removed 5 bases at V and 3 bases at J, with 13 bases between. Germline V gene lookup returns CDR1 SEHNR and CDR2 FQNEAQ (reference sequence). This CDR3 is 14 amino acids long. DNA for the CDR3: TGTGCCAGCAGCCCCCGAGGGGGGGACACTGAAGCTTTCTTT. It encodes CASSPRGGDTEAFF.

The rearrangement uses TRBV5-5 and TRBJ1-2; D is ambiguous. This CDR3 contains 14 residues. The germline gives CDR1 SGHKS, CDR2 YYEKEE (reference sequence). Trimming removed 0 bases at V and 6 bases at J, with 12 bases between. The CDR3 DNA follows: TGTGCCAGCAGCTTGGGGGTCAGGATCCATGGCTACACCTTC. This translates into CASSLGVRIHGYTF.

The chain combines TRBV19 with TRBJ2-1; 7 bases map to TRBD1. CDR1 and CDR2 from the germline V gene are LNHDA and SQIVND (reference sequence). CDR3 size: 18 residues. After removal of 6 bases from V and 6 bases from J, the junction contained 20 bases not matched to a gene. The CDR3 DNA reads TGTGCCAGTAGCCACCCCACGGTGACAGGGTGGGCCCTCAATGAGCAGTTCTTC. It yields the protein CASSHPTVTGWALNEQFF.